These 18 T cell receptor beta chains came from one sample sequenced in a study of neurological immune-mediated disorders. TCRdb processed the 5' RACE reads anew with MiXCR; each CDR3 protein has one entry. There are under 40,000 distinct CDR3 sequences in the sample; approximately 4.4% occur only once, and about 21% lies in the top ten. The sequencing input was PBMCs. Receptors were obtained from a young man in good health.

This clonotype has a handful of counts. CDR3 region: CAIQDRYKLEQYF. CDR3 bases: TGTGCCATACAGGACAGGTATAAGCTCGAGCAGTACTTC. The chain has TRBV10-3 and TRBJ2-7; 7 nucleotides line up with TRBD1. J was trimmed by 6 bases and V by 9 bases; bases with no gene match: 11. The germline V gene has CDR1 ENHRY and CDR2 SYGVKD. The CDR3 has 13 residues.

In its sample, this clonotype was seen many times. The V gene is TRBV6-5, the J gene TRBJ1-6, with unresolved D. CDR3 length: 15 amino acids. The germline CDR1 and CDR2 sequences are MNHEY and SVGAGI. Deletions cut 0 bases from V and 4 bases from J, with 7 bases between. For the CDR3, the DNA is TGTGCCAGCAGTTACTCGTATGCTTATAATTCACCCCTCCACTTT. Translated, it gives CASSYSYAYNSPLHF.

There are many counts of this clonotype. The rearrangement links TRBV19 to TRBJ1-2; tentatively, D is TRBD1 (6 bases). Germline-derived CDR1 and CDR2 are LNHDA and SQIVND (reference sequence). The CDR3 is made up of 13 amino acids. With 6 bases removed from V and 4 bases from J, the gap between germline ends came to 12 bases. The CDR3 DNA follows: TGTGCCAGTAGCTTCACAGGGTTCTATGGCTACACCTTC. This translates into CASSFTGFYGYTF.

This clonotype was seen ten or more times. The genes are TRBV5-6 and TRBJ2-3; TRBD2 is a possible D gene (6 bases). This CDR3 is built from 13 residues. Trimming stripped 4 bases from V and 5 bases from J, with 11 bases between. Germline V CDR1 and CDR2: SGHDT, YYEEEE. The CDR3 DNA follows: TGTGCCAGCAGCCCCACCGGGGGAGATACGCAGTATTTT. Its protein is CASSPTGGDTQYF.

This clonotype was picked up many times. The rearrangement joins TRBV18 to TRBJ2-2; D gene uncertain. There are 15 residues in the CDR3. V gave up 1 base and J gave up 1 base, with 7 bases separating them. Germline CDR1 and CDR2: KGHSH and LQKENI. CDR3 nucleotides: TGTGCCAGCTCACCACAGGATCTGAACACCGGGGAGCTGTTTTTT. This codes for CASSPQDLNTGELFF.

This clonotype was counted many times. The chain has TRBV6-5 and TRBJ2-2, with D perhaps assigned TRBD1 or TRBD2 (5 bases each). Looked up from germline, CDR1 is MNHEY and CDR2 is SVGAGI. The CDR3 loop spans 14 amino acids. V shed 2 bases and J shed 7 bases, with 11 bases lying between them. CDR3 region: CASSYPGPGGELFF. The CDR3 DNA reads TGTGCCAGCAGTTACCCGGGGCCTGGCGGGGAGCTGTTTTTT.

This clonotype showed up many times. The genes are TRBV3-1 and TRBJ1-6, with 9 bases aligning to TRBD1. Germline-derived CDR1 and CDR2 are LGHDT and YNNKEL (reference sequence). This CDR3 has 17 residues. V was clipped by 4 bases and J by 7 bases; unmatched bases: 11. Here the CDR3 reads CASSRSLGQGPNSPLHF. CDR3 sequence (DNA): TGTGCCAGCAGCCGATCCTTGGGACAGGGCCCAAATTCACCCCTCCACTTT.

This clonotype was recorded at least ten times. The rearrangement joins TRBV5-1 to TRBJ2-6; 9 bases align to TRBD1. CDR3 size: 17 residues. Germline trimming cut 4 bases from V and 0 bases from J; bases unmatched to any gene: 5. Germline loops: CDR1 SGHRS, CDR2 YFSETQ. The CDR3 bases are TGCGCCAGCAGCCCGAGACAGGGGGACTCTGGGGCCAACGTCCTGACTTTC. Its protein is CASSPRQGDSGANVLTF.

At least ten counts were recorded for this clonotype. The chain has TRBV20-1 and TRBJ2-5, with TRBD2 as a possible D gene (5 bases). Germline V gives CDR1 DFQATT, CDR2 SNEGSKA (reference sequence). The CDR3 sequence is 16 residues long. V lost 1 base to trimming and J lost 2 bases, with 17 bases between them. CDR3 coding DNA: TGCAGTGCTAGAGGTCTCTTGAGGCAGCGGCAAGAGACCCAGTACTTC. Residues: CSARGLLRQRQETQYF.

This clonotype was recorded at least ten times. This chain joins TRBV29-1 and TRBJ2-1, with 8 positions matching TRBD1. The CDR3 totals 14 residues. Germline V gene lookup returns CDR1 SQVTM and CDR2 ANQGSEA. The J segment lost 8 bases and the V segment lost 4 bases, leaving 10 bases of the junction unmatched. CDR3 in DNA: TGCAGCGTTGGGGGGACAGGTGGTCTCGATGAGCAGTTCTTC. It specifies CSVGGTGGLDEQFF.

This clonotype was seen repeatedly, ten times or more. J is TRBJ2-2 and V is TRBV18, with D uncertain. Looked up from germline, CDR1 is KGHSH and CDR2 is LQKENI. CDR3 length: 12 amino acids. Deletions cut 2 bases from V and 7 bases from J, with 5 bases between. CDR3 nucleotide sequence: TGTGCCAGCTCACCATATGGCGGGGAGCTGTTTTTT. Its translation: CASSPYGGELFF.

This clonotype was counted at least ten times. The rearrangement uses TRBV6-5 and TRBJ1-5; 8 bases agree with TRBD1. J was trimmed by 6 bases and V by 8 bases; bases with no gene match: 12. Per the germline V gene, CDR1 is MNHEY and CDR2 is SVGAGI. This CDR3 contains 15 residues. The chain's CDR3 is CASAWTGHPSQPQHF. The CDR3 coding sequence is TGTGCCAGCGCCTGGACAGGGCATCCCAGTCAGCCCCAGCATTTT.

This clonotype is judged medium-sized (0.01 to 0.1%). This chain uses TRBV6-5 with TRBJ2-2; D is undetermined. V gave up 0 bases and J gave up 7 bases, with 15 bases separating them. Germline V CDR1 and CDR2: MNHEY, SVGAGI. The CDR3 runs 16 residues. The CDR3 region is CASSYSPEARYGELFF. The CDR3 region has the DNA TGTGCCAGCAGTTACTCGCCAGAGGCCCGATACGGGGAGCTGTTTTTT.

This clonotype was recorded at least ten times. The rearrangement links TRBV15 to TRBJ1-5, with a possible D match to TRBD1 (5 bases). With 6 bases removed from V and 3 bases from J, the gap between germline ends came to 15 bases. Germline assignment: CDR1 LNHNV and CDR2 YYDKDF (reference sequence). This CDR3 is built from 15 residues. This chain's CDR3 is CATRETGGSNQPQHF. The CDR3 DNA reads as TGTGCCACCAGGGAGACTGGGGGGTCCAATCAGCCCCAGCATTTT.

This clonotype was observed many times. This chain uses TRBV20-1 with TRBJ1-1, with D uncertain. Germline CDR1 is DFQATT and CDR2 is SNEGSKA (reference sequence). V lost 4 bases and J 4 bases, leaving 7 bases between the germline ends. The CDR3 extends over 11 amino acids. The CDR3, as DNA: TGCAGTGCTATTTTAGGCACTGAAGCTTTCTTT. Amino acids: CSAILGTEAFF.

The sample holds many counts of this clonotype. This chain joins TRBV6-2 or TRBV6-3 and TRBJ1-2; D remains unclear. Trimming left V 8 bases short and J 5 bases short, with 15 bases between. CDR1 and CDR2 (germline): MNHEY, SVGEGT. The CDR3 is 13 amino acids. CDR3 coding DNA: TGTGCCAGCGCAGGCCAATGGGGATATGGCTACACCTTC. Translating it yields CASAGQWGYGYTF.

This clonotype was recorded at least ten times. The chain recombines TRBV12-3 or TRBV12-4 with TRBJ1-5, with D possibly TRBD1 on 6 matching bases. The V gene lost 5 bases and the J gene lost 3 bases, with 11 bases spanning the gap. The CDR3 sequence is 14 residues long. The DNA of the CDR3 is TGTGCCAGCAGTCTAACAGGGCCCAATCAGCCCCAGCATTTT. It specifies CASSLTGPNQPQHF.

The sample holds many counts of this clonotype. V is TRBV12-3 or TRBV12-4 and J is TRBJ1-1; D remains ambiguous. Trimming took off 4 bases at V and 2 bases at J, with 26 bases between the two ends. This CDR3 region has 19 residues. CDR3 residues: CASSSVTYSASFANTEAFF. Here the CDR3 DNA reads TGTGCCAGCAGTTCAGTTACTTATTCGGCGTCATTTGCAAACACTGAAGCTTTCTTT.